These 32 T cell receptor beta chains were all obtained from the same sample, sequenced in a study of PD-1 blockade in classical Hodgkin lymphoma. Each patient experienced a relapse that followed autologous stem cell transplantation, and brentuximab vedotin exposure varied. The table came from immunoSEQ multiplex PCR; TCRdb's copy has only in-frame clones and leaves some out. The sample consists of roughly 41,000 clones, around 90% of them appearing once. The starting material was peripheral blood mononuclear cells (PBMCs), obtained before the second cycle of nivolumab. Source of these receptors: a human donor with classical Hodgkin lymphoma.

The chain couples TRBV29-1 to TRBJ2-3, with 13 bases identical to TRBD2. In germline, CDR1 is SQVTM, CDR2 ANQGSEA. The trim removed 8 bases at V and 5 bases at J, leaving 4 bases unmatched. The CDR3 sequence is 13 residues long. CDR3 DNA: TGCAGCTGGGGACTAGCGGGATTAGATACGCAGTATTTT. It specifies CSWGLAGLDTQYF.

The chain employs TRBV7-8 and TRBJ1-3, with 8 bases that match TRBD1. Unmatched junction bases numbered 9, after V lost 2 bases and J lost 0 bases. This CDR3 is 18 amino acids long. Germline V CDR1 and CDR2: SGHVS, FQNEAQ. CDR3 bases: TGTGCCAGCAGCTTATATAGGGCAGGGGGCCTCTCTGGAAACACCATATATTTT. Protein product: CASSLYRAGGLSGNTIYF.

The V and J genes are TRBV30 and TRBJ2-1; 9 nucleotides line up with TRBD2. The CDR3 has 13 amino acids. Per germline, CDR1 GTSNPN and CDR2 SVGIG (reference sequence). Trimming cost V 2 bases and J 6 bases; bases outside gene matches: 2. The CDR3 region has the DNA TGTGCCTGGAGTCTGCGGGAGGGCAATGAGCAGTTCTTC. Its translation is CAWSLREGNEQFF.

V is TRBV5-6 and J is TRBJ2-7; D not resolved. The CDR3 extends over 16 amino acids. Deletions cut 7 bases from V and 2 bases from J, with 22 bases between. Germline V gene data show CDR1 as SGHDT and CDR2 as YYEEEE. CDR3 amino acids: CASSLHPGSLTYEQYF. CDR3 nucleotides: TGTGCCAGCTCACTTCACCCGGGTTCGCTCACCTACGAGCAGTACTTC.

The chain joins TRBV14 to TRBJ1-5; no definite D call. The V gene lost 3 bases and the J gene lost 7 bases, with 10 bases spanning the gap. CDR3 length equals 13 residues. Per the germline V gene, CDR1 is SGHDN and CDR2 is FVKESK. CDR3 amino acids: CASSQGIKQPQHF. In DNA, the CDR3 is TGTGCCAGCAGCCAGGGGATAAAGCAGCCCCAGCATTTT.

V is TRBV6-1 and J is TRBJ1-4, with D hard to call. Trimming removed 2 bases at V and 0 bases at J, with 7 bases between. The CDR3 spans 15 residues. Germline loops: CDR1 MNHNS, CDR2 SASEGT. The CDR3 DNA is TGTGCCAGCAGTGAACGGAGGGCAACTAATGAAAAACTGTTTTTT. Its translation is CASSERRATNEKLFF.

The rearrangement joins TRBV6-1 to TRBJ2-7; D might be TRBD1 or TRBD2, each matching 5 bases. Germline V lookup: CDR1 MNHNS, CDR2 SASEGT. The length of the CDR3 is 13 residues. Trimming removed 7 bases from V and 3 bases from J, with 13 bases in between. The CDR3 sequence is CASKPGTNYEQYF. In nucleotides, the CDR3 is TGTGCCAGCAAGCCCGGGACCAACTACGAGCAGTACTTC.

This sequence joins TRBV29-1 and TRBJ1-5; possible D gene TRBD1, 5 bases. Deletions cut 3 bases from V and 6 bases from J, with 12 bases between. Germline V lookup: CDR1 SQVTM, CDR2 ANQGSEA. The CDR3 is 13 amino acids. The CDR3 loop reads CSVDEGFGQPQHF. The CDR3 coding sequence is TGCAGCGTTGATGAGGGGTTCGGTCAGCCCCAGCATTTT.

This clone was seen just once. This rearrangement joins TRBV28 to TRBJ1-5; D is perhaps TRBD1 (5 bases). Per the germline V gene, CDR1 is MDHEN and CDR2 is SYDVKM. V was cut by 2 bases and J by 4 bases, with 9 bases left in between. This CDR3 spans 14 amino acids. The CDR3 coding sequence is TGTGCCAGCAGTTTAGGGGGGGGAAATCAGCCCCAGCATTTT. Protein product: CASSLGGGNQPQHF.

The CDR3 loop is CASSLKTSGSPATDTQYF. Here the CDR3 DNA reads TGTGCCAGCAGCTTAAAAACTAGCGGGAGCCCGGCCACAGATACGCAGTATTTT. The rearrangement links TRBV7-6 to TRBJ2-3; 11 positions match TRBD2. The V gene's germline CDR1 is SGHVS and CDR2 FNYEAQ. The CDR3 is 18 residues long. With 2 bases clipped from V and 2 bases from J, the junction kept 9 bases outside the gene matches.

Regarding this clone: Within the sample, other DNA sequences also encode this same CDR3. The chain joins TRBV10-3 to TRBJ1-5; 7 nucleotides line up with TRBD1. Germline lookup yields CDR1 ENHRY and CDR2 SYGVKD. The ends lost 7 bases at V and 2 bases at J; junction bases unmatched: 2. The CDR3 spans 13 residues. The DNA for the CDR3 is TGTGCCATCACAGGGGGTGGCAATCAGCCCCAGCATTTT. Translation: CAITGGGNQPQHF.

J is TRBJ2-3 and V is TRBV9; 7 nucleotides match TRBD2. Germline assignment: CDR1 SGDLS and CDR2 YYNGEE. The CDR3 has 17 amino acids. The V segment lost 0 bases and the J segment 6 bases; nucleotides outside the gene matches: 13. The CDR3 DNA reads TGTGCCAGCAGCGTAGCTCCAGCGGGGAGGAAATCGGATACGCAGTATTTT. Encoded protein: CASSVAPAGRKSDTQYF.

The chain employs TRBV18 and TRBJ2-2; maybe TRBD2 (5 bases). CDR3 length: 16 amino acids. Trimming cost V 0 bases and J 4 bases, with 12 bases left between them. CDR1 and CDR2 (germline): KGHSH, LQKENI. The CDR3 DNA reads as TGTGCCAGCTCACCACCGGCAGCAGCGGCCACCGGGGAGCTGTTTTTT. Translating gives CASSPPAAAATGELFF.

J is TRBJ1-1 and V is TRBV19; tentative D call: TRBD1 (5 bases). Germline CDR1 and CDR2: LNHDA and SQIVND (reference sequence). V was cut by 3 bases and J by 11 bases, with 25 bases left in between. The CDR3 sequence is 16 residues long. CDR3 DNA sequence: TGTGCCAGTAGTATCCTCATTATCCCCATCGACGGGGGGGCTTTCTTT. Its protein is CASSILIIPIDGGAFF.

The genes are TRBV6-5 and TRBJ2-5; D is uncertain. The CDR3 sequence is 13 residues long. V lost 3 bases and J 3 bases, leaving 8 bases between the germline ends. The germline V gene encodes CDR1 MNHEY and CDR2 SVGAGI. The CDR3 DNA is TGTGCCAGCAGTTATTACATCGAAGAGACCCAGTACTTC. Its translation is CASSYYIEETQYF.

The CDR3 DNA follows: TGTGCCAGCAGTTCACCCCTACTAGCGGGAGGGAGCAATGAGCAGTTCTTC. It codes for CASSSPLLAGGSNEQFF. This rearrangement joins TRBV28 to TRBJ2-1, with 13 positions matching TRBD2. The germline V gene encodes CDR1 MDHEN and CDR2 SYDVKM. V was pared by 4 bases and J by 6 bases, with 9 bases of the junction left unmatched. CDR3 length: 17 amino acids.

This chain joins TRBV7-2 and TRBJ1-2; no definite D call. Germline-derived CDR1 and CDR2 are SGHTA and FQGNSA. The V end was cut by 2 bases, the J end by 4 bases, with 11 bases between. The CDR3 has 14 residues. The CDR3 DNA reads TGTGCCAGCAGCTTAAGTGCAGGCGTCTATGGCTACACCTTC. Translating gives CASSLSAGVYGYTF.

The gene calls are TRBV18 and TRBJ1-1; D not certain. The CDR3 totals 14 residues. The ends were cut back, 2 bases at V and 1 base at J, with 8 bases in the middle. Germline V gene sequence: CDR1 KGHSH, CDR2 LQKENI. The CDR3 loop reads CASSPGRGNTEAFF. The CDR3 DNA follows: TGTGCCAGCTCACCAGGTCGGGGGAACACTGAAGCTTTCTTT.

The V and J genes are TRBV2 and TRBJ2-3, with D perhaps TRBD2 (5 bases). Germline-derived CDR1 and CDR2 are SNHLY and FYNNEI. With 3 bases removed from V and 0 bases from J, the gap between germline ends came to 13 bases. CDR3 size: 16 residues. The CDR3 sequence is CASSEDSVTSTDTQYF. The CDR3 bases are TGTGCCAGCAGTGAGGATAGCGTGACTAGCACAGATACGCAGTATTTT.

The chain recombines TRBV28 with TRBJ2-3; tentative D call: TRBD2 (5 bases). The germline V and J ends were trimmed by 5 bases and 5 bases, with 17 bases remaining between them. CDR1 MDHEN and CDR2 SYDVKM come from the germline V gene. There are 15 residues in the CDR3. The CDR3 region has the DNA TGTGCCAGCAGTGCCTGGCCTAGCCATCTAGATACGCAGTATTTT. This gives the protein CASSAWPSHLDTQYF.

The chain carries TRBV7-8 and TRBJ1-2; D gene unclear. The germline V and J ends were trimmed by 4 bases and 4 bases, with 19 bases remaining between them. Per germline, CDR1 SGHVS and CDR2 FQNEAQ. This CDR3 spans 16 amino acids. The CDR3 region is CASSSHPVGPSYGYTF. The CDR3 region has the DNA TGTGCCAGCAGCTCCCACCCGGTTGGGCCGAGCTATGGCTACACCTTC.

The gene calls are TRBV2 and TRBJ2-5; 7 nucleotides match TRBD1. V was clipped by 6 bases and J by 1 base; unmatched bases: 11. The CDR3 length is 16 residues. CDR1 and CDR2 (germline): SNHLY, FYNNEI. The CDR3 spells CASRDGQDHFQETQYF. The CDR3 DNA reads TGTGCCAGCAGGGATGGACAGGACCACTTCCAAGAGACCCAGTACTTC.

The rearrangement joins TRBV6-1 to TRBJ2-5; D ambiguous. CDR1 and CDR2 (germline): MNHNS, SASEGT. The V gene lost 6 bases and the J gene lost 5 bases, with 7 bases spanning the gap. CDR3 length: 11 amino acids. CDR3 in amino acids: CASRAAETQYF. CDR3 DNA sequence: TGTGCCAGCAGGGCGGCGGAGACCCAGTACTTC.

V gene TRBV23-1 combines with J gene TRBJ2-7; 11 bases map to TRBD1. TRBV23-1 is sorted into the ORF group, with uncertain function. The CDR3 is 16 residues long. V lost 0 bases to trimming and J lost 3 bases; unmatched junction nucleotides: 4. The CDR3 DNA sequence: TGCGCCAGCAGTCAATCAACCGGGACAGGGGGCTACGAGCAGTACTTC. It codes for CASSQSTGTGGYEQYF.

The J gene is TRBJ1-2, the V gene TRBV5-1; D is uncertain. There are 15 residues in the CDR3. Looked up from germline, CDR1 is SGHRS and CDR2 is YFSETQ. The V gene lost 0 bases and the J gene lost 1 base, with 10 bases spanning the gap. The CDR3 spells CASSLVSPDNYGYTF. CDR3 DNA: TGCGCCAGCAGCTTGGTGTCACCCGATAACTATGGCTACACCTTC.

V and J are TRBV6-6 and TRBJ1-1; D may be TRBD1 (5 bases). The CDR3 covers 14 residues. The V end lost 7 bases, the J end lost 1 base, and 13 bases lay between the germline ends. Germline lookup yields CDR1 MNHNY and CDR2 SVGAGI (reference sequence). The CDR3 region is CASIRGGPNTEAFF. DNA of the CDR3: TGTGCCAGCATTAGGGGCGGCCCGAACACTGAAGCTTTCTTT.

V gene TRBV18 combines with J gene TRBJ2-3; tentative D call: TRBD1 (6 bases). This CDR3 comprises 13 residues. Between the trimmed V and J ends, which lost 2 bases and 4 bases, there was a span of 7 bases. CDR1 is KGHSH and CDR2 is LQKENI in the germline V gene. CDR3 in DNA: TGTGCCAGCTCACCAGGGGGCGCAGATACGCAGTATTTT. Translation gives CASSPGGADTQYF. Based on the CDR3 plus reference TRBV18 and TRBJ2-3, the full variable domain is NAGVMQNPRHLVRRRGQEARLRCSPMKGHSHVYWYRQLPEEGLKFMVYLQKENIIDESGMPKERFSAEFPKEGPSILRIQQVVRGDSAAYFCASSPGGADTQYFGPGTRLTVL.

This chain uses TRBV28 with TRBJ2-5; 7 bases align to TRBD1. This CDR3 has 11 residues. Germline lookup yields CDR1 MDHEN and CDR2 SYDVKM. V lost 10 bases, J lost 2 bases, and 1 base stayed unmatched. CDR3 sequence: CATGQQETQYF. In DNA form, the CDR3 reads TGTGCCACGGGACAGCAAGAGACCCAGTACTTC.

In nucleotides, the CDR3 is TGTGCCAGCAGTGTCCGACAGGTAAAACCAGATACGCAGTATTTT. Amino acids: CASSVRQVKPDTQYF. This sequence joins TRBV6-1 and TRBJ2-3, with TRBD1 as a possible D gene (6 bases). The CDR3 has 15 amino acids. Deletions cut 4 bases from V and 4 bases from J, with 15 bases between. Looked up from germline, CDR1 is MNHNS and CDR2 is SASEGT.

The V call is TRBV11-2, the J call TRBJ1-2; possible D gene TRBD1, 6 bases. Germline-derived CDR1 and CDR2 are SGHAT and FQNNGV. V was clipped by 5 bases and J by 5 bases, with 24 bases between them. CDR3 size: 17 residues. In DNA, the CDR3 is TGTGCCAGCAGCCCCTTGGGAGGACACATGGACAGATATGGCTACACCTTC. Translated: CASSPLGGHMDRYGYTF.

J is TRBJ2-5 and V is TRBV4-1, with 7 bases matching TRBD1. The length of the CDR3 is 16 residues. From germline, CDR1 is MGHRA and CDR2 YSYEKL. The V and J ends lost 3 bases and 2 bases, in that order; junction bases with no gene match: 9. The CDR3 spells CASSHPGQTFQETQYF. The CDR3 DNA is TGCGCCAGCAGCCACCCGGGACAGACCTTTCAAGAGACCCAGTACTTC.

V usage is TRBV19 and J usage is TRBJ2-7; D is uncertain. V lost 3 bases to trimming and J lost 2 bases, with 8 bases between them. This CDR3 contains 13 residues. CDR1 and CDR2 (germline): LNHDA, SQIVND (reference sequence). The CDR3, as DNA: TGTGCCAGTAGTATGAGGCATGCCTACGAGCAGTACTTC. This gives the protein CASSMRHAYEQYF. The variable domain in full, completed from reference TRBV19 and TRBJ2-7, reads DGGITQSPKYLFRKEGQNVTLSCEQNLNHDAMYWYRQDPGQGLRLIYYSQIVNDFQKGDIAEGYSVSREKKESFPLTVTSAQKNPTAFYLCASSMRHAYEQYFGPGTRLTVT.